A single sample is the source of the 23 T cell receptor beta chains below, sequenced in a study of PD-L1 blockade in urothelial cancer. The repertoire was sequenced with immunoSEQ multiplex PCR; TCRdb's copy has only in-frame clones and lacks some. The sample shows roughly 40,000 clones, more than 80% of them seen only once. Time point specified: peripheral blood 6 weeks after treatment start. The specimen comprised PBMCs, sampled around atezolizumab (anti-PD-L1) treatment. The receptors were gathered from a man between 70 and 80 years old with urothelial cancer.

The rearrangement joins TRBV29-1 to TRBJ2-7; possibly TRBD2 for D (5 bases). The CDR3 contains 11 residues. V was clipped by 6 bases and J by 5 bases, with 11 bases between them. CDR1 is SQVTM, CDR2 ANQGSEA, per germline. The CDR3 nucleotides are TGCAGCGTCCACAGAGGGCACGAGCAGTACTTC. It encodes CSVHRGHEQYF.

CDR3 residues: CSVEVPGYGYTF. CDR3 DNA sequence: TGCAGCGTTGAAGTTCCAGGGTATGGCTACACCTTC. This rearrangement joins TRBV29-1 to TRBJ1-2, with D perhaps matching TRBD1 (5 bases). Germline V lookup: CDR1 SQVTM, CDR2 ANQGSEA. CDR3 length equals 12 residues. V lost 1 base, J lost 5 bases, and 8 bases lay in between.

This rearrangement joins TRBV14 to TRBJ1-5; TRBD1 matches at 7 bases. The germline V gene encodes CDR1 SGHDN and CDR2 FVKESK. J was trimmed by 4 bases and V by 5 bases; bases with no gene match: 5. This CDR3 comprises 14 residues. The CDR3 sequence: CASSSTGINQPQHF. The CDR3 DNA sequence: TGTGCCAGCAGCTCGACAGGGATTAATCAGCCCCAGCATTTT.

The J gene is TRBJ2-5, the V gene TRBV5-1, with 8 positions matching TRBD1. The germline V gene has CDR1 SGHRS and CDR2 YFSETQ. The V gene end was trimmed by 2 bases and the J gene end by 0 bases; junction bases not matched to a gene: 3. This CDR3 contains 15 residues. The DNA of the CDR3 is TGCGCCAGCAGCTTCAAGACAGGGGACCAAGAGACCCAGTACTTC. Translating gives CASSFKTGDQETQYF.

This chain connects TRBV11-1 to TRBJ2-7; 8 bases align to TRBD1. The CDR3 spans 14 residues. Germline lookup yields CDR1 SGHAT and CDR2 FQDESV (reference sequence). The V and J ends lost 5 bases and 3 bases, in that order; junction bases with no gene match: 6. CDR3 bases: TGTGCCAGCAGCCCTAGGACAGGGAACTACGAGCAGTACTTC. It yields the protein CASSPRTGNYEQYF.

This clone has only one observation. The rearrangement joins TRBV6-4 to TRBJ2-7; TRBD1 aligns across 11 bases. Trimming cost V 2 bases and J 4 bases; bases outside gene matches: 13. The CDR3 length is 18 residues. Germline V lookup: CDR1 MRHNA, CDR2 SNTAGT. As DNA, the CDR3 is TGTGCCAGCAGTGACCAGAAGAGGAGGACAGGGGGCAGGTACGAGCAGTACTTC. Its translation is CASSDQKRRTGGRYEQYF.

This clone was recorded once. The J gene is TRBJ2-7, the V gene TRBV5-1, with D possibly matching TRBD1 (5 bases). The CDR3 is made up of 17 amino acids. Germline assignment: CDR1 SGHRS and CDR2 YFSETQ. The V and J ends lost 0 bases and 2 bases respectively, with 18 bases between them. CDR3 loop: CASSLGDLGGHTYEQYF. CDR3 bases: TGCGCCAGCAGCTTGGGAGACCTAGGCGGACATACCTACGAGCAGTACTTC.

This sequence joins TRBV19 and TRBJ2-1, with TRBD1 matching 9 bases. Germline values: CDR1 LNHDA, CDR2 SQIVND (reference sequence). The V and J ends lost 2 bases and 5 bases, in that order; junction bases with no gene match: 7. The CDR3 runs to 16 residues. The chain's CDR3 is CASSIRRTGDNNEQFF. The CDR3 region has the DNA TGTGCCAGTAGTATACGTCGGACAGGGGACAACAATGAGCAGTTCTTC.

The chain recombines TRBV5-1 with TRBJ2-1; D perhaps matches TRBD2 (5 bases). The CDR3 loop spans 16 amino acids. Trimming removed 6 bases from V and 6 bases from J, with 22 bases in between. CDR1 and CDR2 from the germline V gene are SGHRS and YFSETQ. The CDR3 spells CASTQQTLEASNEQFF. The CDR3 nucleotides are TGCGCCAGCACTCAGCAAACACTAGAGGCGAGCAATGAGCAGTTCTTC.

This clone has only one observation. CDR3 protein: CASSRDSSAYEQYF. CDR3 DNA: TGTGCCAGCAGCCGGGACTCCTCCGCCTACGAGCAGTACTTC. V is TRBV7-2 and J is TRBJ2-7; possibly TRBD2 for D (6 bases). The CDR3 length is 14 residues. The germline V and J ends were trimmed by 5 bases and 2 bases, with 13 bases remaining between them. Per germline, CDR1 SGHTA and CDR2 FQGNSA.

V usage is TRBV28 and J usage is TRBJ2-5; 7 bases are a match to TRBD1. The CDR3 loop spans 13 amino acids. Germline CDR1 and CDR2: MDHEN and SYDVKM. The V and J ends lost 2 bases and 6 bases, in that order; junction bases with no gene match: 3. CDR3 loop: CASSLATGKTQYF. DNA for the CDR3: TGTGCCAGCAGTTTAGCGACAGGGAAGACCCAGTACTTC. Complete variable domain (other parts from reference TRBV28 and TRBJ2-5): DVKVTQSSRYLVKRTGEKVFLECVQDMDHENMFWYRQDPGLGLRLIYFSYDVKMKEKGDIPEGYSVSREKKERFSLILESASTNQTSMYLCASSLATGKTQYFGPGTRLLVL.

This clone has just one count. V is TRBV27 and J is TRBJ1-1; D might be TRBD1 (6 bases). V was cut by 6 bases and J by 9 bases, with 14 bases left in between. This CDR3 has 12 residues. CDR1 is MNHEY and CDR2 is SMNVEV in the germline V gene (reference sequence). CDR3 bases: TGTGCCAGCAGGACCTACAGGGATAAAGCTTTCTTT. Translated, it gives CASRTYRDKAFF.

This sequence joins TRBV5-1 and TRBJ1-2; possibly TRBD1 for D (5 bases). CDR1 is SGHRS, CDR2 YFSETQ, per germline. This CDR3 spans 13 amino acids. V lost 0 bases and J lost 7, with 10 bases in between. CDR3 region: CASSLDPQGGYTF. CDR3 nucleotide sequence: TGCGCCAGCAGCTTGGATCCCCAGGGTGGCTACACCTTC.

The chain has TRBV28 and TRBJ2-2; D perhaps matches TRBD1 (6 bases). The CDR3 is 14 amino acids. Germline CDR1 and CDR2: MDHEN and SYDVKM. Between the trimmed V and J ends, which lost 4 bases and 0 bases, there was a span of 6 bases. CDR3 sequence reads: CASSWTANTGELFF. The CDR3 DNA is TGTGCCAGCAGTTGGACAGCGAACACCGGGGAGCTGTTTTTT.

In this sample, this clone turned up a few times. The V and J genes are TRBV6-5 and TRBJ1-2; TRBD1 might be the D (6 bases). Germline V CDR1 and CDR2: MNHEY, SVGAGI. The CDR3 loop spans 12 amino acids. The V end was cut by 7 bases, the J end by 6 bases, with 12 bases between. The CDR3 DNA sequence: TGTGCCAGCATGGGGACACATCATGGCTACACCTTC. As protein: CASMGTHHGYTF.

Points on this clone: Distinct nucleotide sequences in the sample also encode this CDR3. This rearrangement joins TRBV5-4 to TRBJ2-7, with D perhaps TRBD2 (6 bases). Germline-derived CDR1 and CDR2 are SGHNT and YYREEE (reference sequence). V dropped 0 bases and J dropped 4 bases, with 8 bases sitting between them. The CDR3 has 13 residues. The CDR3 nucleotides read TGTGCCAGCAGCTTGGTGGGGGGATACGAGCAGTACTTC. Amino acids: CASSLVGGYEQYF.

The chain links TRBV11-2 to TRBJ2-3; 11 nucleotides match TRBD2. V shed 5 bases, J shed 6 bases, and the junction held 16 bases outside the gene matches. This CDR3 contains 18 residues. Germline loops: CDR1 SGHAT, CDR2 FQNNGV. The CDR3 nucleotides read TGTGCCAGCAGCGCCCTTCCCGGGACTAGCGGAGGGGGGGATACGCAGTATTTT. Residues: CASSALPGTSGGGDTQYF.

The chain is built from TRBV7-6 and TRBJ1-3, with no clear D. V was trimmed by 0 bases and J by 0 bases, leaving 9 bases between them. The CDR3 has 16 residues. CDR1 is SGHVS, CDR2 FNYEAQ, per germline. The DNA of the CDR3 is TGTGCCAGCAGCTTAGCTCCGGTCCCCTCTGGAAACACCATATATTTT. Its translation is CASSLAPVPSGNTIYF.

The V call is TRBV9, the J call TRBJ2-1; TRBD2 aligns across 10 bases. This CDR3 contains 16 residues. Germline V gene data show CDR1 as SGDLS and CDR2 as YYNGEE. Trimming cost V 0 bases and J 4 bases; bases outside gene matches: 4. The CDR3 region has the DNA TGTGCCAGCAGCGTAGTAGCGGGAGGAATGTACAATGAGCAGTTCTTC. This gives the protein CASSVVAGGMYNEQFF.

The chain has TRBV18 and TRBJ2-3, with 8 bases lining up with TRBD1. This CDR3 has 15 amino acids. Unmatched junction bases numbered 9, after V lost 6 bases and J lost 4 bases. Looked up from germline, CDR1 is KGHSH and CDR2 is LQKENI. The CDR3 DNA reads TGTGCCAGCTCCCACGGACAGGGTCGGTCAGATACGCAGTATTTT. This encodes CASSHGQGRSDTQYF.

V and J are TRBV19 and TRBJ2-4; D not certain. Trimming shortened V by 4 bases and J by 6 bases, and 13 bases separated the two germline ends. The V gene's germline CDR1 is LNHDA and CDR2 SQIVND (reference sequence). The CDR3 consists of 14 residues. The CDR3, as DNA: TGTGCCAGTAGTACCACAGCACTCTTAAACATTCAGTACTTC. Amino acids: CASSTTALLNIQYF.

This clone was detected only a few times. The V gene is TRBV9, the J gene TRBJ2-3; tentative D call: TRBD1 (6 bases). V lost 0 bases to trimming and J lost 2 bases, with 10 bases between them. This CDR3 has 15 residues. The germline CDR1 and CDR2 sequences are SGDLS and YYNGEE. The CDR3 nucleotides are TGTGCCAGCAGCGTAGGGAACAGGGCCACAGATACGCAGTATTTT. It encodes CASSVGNRATDTQYF.

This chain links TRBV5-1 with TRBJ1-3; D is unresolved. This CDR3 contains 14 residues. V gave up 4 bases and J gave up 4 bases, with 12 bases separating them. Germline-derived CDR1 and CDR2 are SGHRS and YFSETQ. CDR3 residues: CASSPRVPGNTIYF. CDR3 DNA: TGCGCCAGCAGCCCCCGTGTTCCCGGAAACACCATATATTTT. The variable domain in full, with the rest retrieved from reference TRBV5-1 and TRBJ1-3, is KAGVTQTPRYLIKTRGQQVTLSCSPISGHRSVSWYQQTPGQGLQFLFEYFSETQRNKGNFPGRFSGRQFSNSRSEMNVSTLELGDSALYLCASSPRVPGNTIYFGEGSWLTVV.